This TCR beta chain was identified in a study of shared T cell receptors in the human thymus. V was trimmed by 4 bases and J by 5 bases, leaving 21 bases between them. This CDR3 has 16 amino acids. CDR1 is MNHNS and CDR2 is SASEGT in the germline V gene. The protocol was immunoSEQ multiplex PCR, while the TCRdb copy is restricted to in-frame clones and leaves out a portion. The table lists over 450,000 clones, 75% to 85% of them singletons. These records were also assigned to another study, of human thymus T cells. That source adds: The donors were infants in Finland with congenital heart defects, otherwise immunologically healthy. Thymus tissue for the work was resected from patients undergoing corrective heart surgery. Related research described thymic repertoires that were highly overlapping among unrelated individuals.

The chain has TRBV6-1 and TRBJ2-7; D possibly corresponds to TRBD1 (6 bases). Sequencing was carried out using thymocytes. This TCR was sampled from a boy in the first two years of life with a congenital heart defect. CDR3 amino acids: CASSGGFLQGVDEQYF. The CDR3 nucleotides are TGTGCCAGCAGTGGGGGCTTTTTACAGGGTGTTGACGAGCAGTACTTC.